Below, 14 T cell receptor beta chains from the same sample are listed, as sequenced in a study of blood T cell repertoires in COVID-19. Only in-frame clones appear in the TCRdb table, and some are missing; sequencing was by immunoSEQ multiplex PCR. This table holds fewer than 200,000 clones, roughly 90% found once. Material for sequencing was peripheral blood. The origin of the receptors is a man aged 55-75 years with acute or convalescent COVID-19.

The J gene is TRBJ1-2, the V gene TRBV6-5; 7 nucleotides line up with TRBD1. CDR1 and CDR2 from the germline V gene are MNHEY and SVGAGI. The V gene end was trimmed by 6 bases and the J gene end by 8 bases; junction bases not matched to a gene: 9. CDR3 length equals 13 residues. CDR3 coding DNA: TGTGCCAGCAGGACGGACAGGACTAAGGGCTACACCTTC. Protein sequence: CASRTDRTKGYTF.

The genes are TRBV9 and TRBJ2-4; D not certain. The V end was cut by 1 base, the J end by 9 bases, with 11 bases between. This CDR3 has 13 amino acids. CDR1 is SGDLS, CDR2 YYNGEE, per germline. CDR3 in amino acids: CASSVTLQSIQYF. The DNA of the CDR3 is TGTGCCAGCAGCGTAACCCTACAGAGCATTCAGTACTTC.

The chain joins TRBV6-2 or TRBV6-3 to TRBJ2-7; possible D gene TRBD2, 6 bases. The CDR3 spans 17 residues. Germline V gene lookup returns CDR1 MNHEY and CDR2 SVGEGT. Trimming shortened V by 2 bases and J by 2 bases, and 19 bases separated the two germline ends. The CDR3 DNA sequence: TGTGCCAGCAGTTACCCGATTCTGGCCGGCGGGACCTACGAGCAGTACTTC. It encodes CASSYPILAGGTYEQYF.

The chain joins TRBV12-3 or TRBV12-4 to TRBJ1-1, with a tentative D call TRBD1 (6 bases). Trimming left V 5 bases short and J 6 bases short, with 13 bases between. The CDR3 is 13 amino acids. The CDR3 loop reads CASSNTGMAEAFF. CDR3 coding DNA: TGTGCCAGCAGTAATACAGGGATGGCTGAAGCTTTCTTT.

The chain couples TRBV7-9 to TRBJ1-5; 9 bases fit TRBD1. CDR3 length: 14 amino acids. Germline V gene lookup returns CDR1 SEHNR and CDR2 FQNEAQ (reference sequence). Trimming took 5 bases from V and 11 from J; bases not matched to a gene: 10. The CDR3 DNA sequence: TGTGCCAGCAGCCGTGGACAGGGGAAAATATCCCAGCATTTT. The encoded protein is CASSRGQGKISQHF.

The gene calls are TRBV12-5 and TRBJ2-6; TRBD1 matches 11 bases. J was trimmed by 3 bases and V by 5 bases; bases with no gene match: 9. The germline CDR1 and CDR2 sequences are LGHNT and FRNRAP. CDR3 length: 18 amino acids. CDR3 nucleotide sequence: TGTGCTAGTGGTCTAGGGGACAGGGGGTTTGGTGGGGCCAACGTCCTGACTTTC. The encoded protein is CASGLGDRGFGGANVLTF.

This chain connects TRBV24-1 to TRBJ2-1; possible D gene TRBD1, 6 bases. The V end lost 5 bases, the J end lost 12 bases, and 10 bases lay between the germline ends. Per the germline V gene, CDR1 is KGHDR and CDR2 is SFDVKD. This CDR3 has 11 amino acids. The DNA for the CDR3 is TGTGCCACCAGTGGAGGGGGATTGCAGTTCTTC. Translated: CATSGGGLQFF.

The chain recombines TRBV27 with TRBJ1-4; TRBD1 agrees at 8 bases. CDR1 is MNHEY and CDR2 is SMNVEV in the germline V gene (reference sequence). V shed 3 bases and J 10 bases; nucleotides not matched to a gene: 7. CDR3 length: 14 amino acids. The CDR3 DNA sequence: TGTGCCAGCAGTTTCGACAGGGGCAGAGGAAAACTGTTTTTT. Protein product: CASSFDRGRGKLFF.

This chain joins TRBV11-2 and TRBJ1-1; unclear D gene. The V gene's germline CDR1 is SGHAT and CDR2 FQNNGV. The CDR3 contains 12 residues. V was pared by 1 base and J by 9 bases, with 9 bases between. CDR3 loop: CASSLAPTKAFF. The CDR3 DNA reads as TGTGCCAGCAGCTTAGCTCCAACAAAAGCTTTCTTT.

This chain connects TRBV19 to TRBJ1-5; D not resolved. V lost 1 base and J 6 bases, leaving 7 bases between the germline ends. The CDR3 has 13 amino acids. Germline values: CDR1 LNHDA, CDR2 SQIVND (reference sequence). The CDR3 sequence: CASSIASRQPQHF. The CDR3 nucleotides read TGTGCCAGTAGTATAGCTTCGCGTCAGCCCCAGCATTTT.

CDR3 coding DNA: TGTGCCAGCAGCTTGAACGGCCAAGAGACCCAGTACTTC. This sequence encodes CASSLNGQETQYF. The chain carries TRBV5-4 and TRBJ2-5, with D hard to call. V was trimmed by 1 base and J by 1 base, leaving 5 bases between them. The CDR3 has 13 amino acids. CDR1 is SGHNT, CDR2 YYREEE, per germline (reference sequence).

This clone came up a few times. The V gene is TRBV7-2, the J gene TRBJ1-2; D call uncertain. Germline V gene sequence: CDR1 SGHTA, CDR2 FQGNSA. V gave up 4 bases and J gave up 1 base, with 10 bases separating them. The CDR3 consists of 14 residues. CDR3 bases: TGTGCCAGCAGCTCCCATATGAGTAACTATGGCTACACCTTC. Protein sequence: CASSSHMSNYGYTF.

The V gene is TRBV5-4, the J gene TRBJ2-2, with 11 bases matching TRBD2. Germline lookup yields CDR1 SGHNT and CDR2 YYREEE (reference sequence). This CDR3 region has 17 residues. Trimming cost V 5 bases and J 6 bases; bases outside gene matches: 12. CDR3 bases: TGTGCCAGCAGGCCCGGCGGCCCTAGCGGGGGGCCCGGGGAGCTGTTTTTT. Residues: CASRPGGPSGGPGELFF.

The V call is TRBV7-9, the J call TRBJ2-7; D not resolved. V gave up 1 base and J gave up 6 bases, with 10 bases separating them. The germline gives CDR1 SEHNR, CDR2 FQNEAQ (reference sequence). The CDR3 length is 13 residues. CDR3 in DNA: TGTGCCAGCAGCTTAGTACAGCCCCTCGAGCAGTACTTC. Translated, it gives CASSLVQPLEQYF.